These 3 T cell receptor beta chains were sequenced from one sample in a study of T cell clonotyping in hematopoietic cell transplantation. Clones were sequenced by immunoSEQ multiplex PCR, and TCRdb holds only the in-frame ones, with some missing. The sample includes approximately 26,000 clones, approximately 94% of them seen just once. Time point reported: recipient sample about 28 days before transplant, after cytoreduction. The input for sequencing was peripheral blood mononuclear cells, taken before stem cell transplant. These receptors were obtained from a man between 45 and 60 years old with acute myeloid leukemia. Some clones in this sample may be carry-over from other donors' samples.

V is TRBV11-2 and J is TRBJ2-5, with 9 positions matching TRBD1. Germline CDR1 reads SGHAT; CDR2 reads FQNNGV. This CDR3 is 15 amino acids long. With 5 bases clipped from V and 5 bases from J, the junction kept 9 bases outside the gene matches. This CDR3 reads CASSVRQGGWETQYF. For the CDR3, the DNA is TGTGCCAGCAGCGTACGACAGGGGGGTTGGGAGACCCAGTACTTC.

This CDR3 reads CASSPNDRLSTDTQYF. As DNA, the CDR3 is TGTGCCAGCAGCCCAAACGACAGGCTTAGCACAGATACGCAGTATTTT. The rearrangement links TRBV9 to TRBJ2-3; a weak D match, TRBD1 (6 bases). The V and J ends lost 4 bases and 0 bases respectively, with 15 bases between them. CDR1 and CDR2 from the germline V gene are SGDLS and YYNGEE. The CDR3 has 16 residues.

The CDR3 here is CASSLERPNTEAFF. In DNA, the CDR3 is TGTGCCAGCAGCTTAGAACGGCCGAACACTGAAGCTTTCTTT. The V call is TRBV7-2, the J call TRBJ1-1; D call uncertain. This CDR3 has 14 residues. The V gene lost 1 base and the J gene lost 1 base, with 7 bases spanning the gap. Germline V lookup: CDR1 SGHTA, CDR2 FQGNSA.